The next 18 T cell receptor beta chains were all read from a single sample in a study of T cell responses to AZD1222 COVID-19 vaccine. Measured with immunoSEQ multiplex PCR; TCRdb has only the in-frame clones, and not every one. Of some 150,000 clones in the sample, 88% were seen once. Sequences were derived from peripheral blood, sampled 28 days after the second AZD1222 dose. These receptors came from an adult who received the AZD1222 COVID-19 vaccine.

This clone was seen a single time. The V gene is TRBV6-2 or TRBV6-3, the J gene TRBJ1-1; D unresolved. V lost 2 bases to trimming and J lost 6 bases, with 7 bases between them. The CDR3 totals 12 residues. Germline CDR1 is MNHEY and CDR2 is SVGEGT. The CDR3 protein is CASSYLLAEAFF. In DNA, the CDR3 is TGTGCCAGCAGTTACCTTCTCGCTGAAGCTTTCTTT.

The chain links TRBV6-2 or TRBV6-3 to TRBJ2-5; unclear D gene. This CDR3 is 14 amino acids long. The germline V gene has CDR1 MNHEY and CDR2 SVGEGT. Deletions cut 2 bases from V and 1 base from J, with 8 bases between. CDR3 protein: CASSYPKRQETQYF. The CDR3 DNA reads as TGTGCCAGCAGTTACCCTAAACGCCAAGAGACCCAGTACTTC.

The chain carries TRBV7-9 and TRBJ2-3; D is unclear. The CDR3 sequence is 15 residues long. Per germline, CDR1 SEHNR and CDR2 FQNEAQ (reference sequence). The ends were cut back, 2 bases at V and 4 bases at J, with 13 bases in the middle. The CDR3 nucleotides read TGTGCCAGCAGCTTATCTACCCAGTCCTCAGATACGCAGTATTTT. Translation: CASSLSTQSSDTQYF.

The chain uses TRBV6-4 and TRBJ2-3; D may be TRBD1 (6 bases). In germline, CDR1 is MRHNA, CDR2 SNTAGT. The V end lost 3 bases, the J end lost 1 base, and 14 bases lay between the germline ends. The CDR3 contains 16 residues. CDR3 in amino acids: CASSDAVGAGTDTQYF. The DNA for the CDR3 is TGTGCCAGCAGTGATGCGGTGGGGGCTGGCACAGATACGCAGTATTTT.

The chain links TRBV13 to TRBJ1-1, with D possibly TRBD1 on 5 matching bases. Trimming took off 2 bases at V and 0 bases at J, with 10 bases between the two ends. Germline V CDR1 and CDR2: PRHDT, FYEKMQ (reference sequence). CDR3 length equals 15 residues. CDR3 in DNA: TGTGCCAGCAGCTTATTCCAGGGCTTGAACACTGAAGCTTTCTTT. Amino acids: CASSLFQGLNTEAFF.

The genes are TRBV9 and TRBJ2-7; D might be TRBD2 (6 bases). Trimming removed 0 bases at V and 2 bases at J, with 9 bases between. The CDR3 runs 14 residues. The germline gives CDR1 SGDLS, CDR2 YYNGEE. The CDR3, as DNA: TGTGCCAGCAGCGTAGTGCCGGGGGCCTACGAGCAGTACTTC. It codes for CASSVVPGAYEQYF.

The rearrangement joins TRBV5-1 to TRBJ1-1; D gene uncertain. Trimming left V 0 bases short and J 8 bases short, with 14 bases between. The germline CDR1 and CDR2 sequences are SGHRS and YFSETQ. This CDR3 spans 14 amino acids. CDR3 DNA sequence: TGCGCCAGCAGCTTGGAGGGTAATGCTCTCGAAGCTTTCTTT. Its protein is CASSLEGNALEAFF. Complete variable domain (other parts from reference TRBV5-1 and TRBJ1-1): KAGVTQTPRYLIKTRGQQVTLSCSPISGHRSVSWYQQTPGQGLQFLFEYFSETQRNKGNFPGRFSGRQFSNSRSEMNVSTLELGDSALYLCASSLEGNALEAFFGQGTRLTVV.

J is TRBJ1-4 and V is TRBV4-3, with D possibly matching TRBD1 (5 bases). V was cut by 0 bases and J by 8 bases, with 16 bases left in between. Germline assignment: CDR1 LGHNA and CDR2 YSLEER. The CDR3 totals 16 residues. The CDR3 loop is CASSQDRGGASEKLFF. As DNA, the CDR3 is TGCGCCAGCAGCCAAGATCGGGGAGGGGCATCAGAAAAACTGTTTTTT.

The chain employs TRBV5-1 and TRBJ2-7, with D unresolved. V lost 8 bases to trimming and J lost 3 bases, with 18 bases between them. The CDR3 contains 14 residues. Germline lookup yields CDR1 SGHRS and CDR2 YFSETQ. CDR3 DNA: TGCGCCAGTAGCCAACTGAGCAGGCTCTACGAGCAGTACTTC. Protein sequence: CASSQLSRLYEQYF.

This clone was seen only once. DNA for the CDR3: TGTGCCAGCACACCCGGGACAGGTTACTACGAGCAGTACTTC. This codes for CASTPGTGYYEQYF. The V gene is TRBV28, the J gene TRBJ2-7, with TRBD1 matching 8 bases. The ends lost 7 bases at V and 3 bases at J; junction bases unmatched: 8. The germline V gene encodes CDR1 MDHEN and CDR2 SYDVKM. This CDR3 is built from 14 residues.

This CDR3 is CASSLGTEAFF. The CDR3 nucleotides are TGTGCCAGCAGTTTAGGGACTGAAGCTTTCTTT. This sequence joins TRBV12-3 or TRBV12-4 and TRBJ1-1; D is ambiguous. Deletions cut 1 base from V and 5 bases from J, with 2 bases between. CDR3 length: 11 amino acids.

A remark on this clone: One junction end disagrees with the germline gene, perhaps due to a read error. The CDR3 DNA reads as TGTGCTAGCAGCTTGGGTTGGGGGCAGCCCCAGCATTTT. Translation: CASSLGWGQPQHF. The rearrangement joins TRBV7-7 to TRBJ1-5, with D perhaps matching TRBD1 (5 bases). The CDR3 runs to 13 residues. Germline assignment: CDR1 SSHAT and CDR2 FNYEAQ (reference sequence).

The chain employs TRBV5-5 and TRBJ1-1; no firm D call. The germline V gene encodes CDR1 SGHKS and CDR2 YYEKEE (reference sequence). The CDR3 extends over 11 amino acids. With 2 bases removed from V and 10 bases from J, the gap between germline ends came to 9 bases. In DNA form, the CDR3 reads TGTGCCAGCAGCTTAGGGTTGGGAGCTTTCTTT. It specifies CASSLGLGAFF. Complete variable domain (other parts from reference TRBV5-5 and TRBJ1-1): DAGVTQSPTHLIKTRGQQVTLRCSPISGHKSVSWYQQVLGQGPQFIFQYYEKEERGRGNFPDRFSARQFPNYSSELNVNALLLGDSALYLCASSLGLGAFFGQGTRLTVV.

The genes are TRBV4-3 and TRBJ2-1; D might be TRBD1 or TRBD2, each matching 6 bases. The CDR3 sequence is 15 residues long. Germline V gene sequence: CDR1 LGHNA, CDR2 YSLEER. Trimming left V 0 bases short and J 1 base short, with 7 bases between. The CDR3 bases are TGCGCCAGCAGCCAAGAAGGGGGGTCCTACAATGAGCAGTTCTTC. Translation gives CASSQEGGSYNEQFF.

The gene calls are TRBV27 and TRBJ1-6; the D is unclear. This CDR3 has 14 residues. V was pared by 6 bases and J by 10 bases, with 16 bases between. Germline-derived CDR1 and CDR2 are MNHEY and SMNVEV (reference sequence). The CDR3 loop reads CASSPTLHQSPLHF. CDR3 DNA sequence: TGTGCCAGCAGCCCAACCCTCCATCAATCACCCCTCCACTTT.

This clone was counted a few times. The chain has TRBV30 and TRBJ1-5, with D uncertain. The CDR3 totals 13 residues. Germline loops: CDR1 GTSNPN, CDR2 SVGIG (reference sequence). V was cut by 5 bases and J by 5 bases, with 13 bases left in between. Here the CDR3 reads CAWGRGGDQPQHF. In DNA form, the CDR3 reads TGTGCCTGGGGCCGTGGCGGAGATCAGCCCCAGCATTTT.

The chain couples TRBV5-1 to TRBJ1-1, with 7 bases lining up with TRBD1. CDR3 size: 16 residues. With V trimmed by 0 bases and J by 0 bases, 5 bases remained unmatched. The germline gives CDR1 SGHRS, CDR2 YFSETQ. CDR3 sequence reads: CASSLVRGSMNTEAFF. Here the CDR3 DNA reads TGCGCCAGCAGCTTGGTCAGGGGGAGCATGAACACTGAAGCTTTCTTT.

The chain uses TRBV6-5 and TRBJ1-1; D ambiguous. V shed 6 bases and J shed 5 bases, with 16 bases lying between them. CDR3 length: 14 amino acids. The germline V gene has CDR1 MNHEY and CDR2 SVGAGI. This chain's CDR3 is CASRSLERRTEAFF. As DNA, the CDR3 is TGTGCCAGCAGGTCACTAGAAAGGAGAACTGAAGCTTTCTTT.